These 17 T cell receptor beta chains came from one sample sequenced in a study of T cell responses to AZD1222 COVID-19 vaccine. Produced via immunoSEQ multiplex PCR; TCRdb's table is partial and in-frame only. The sample includes around 140,000 clones, over 85% of them seen just once. The input for sequencing was peripheral blood, taken on day 0 of AZD1222 vaccination. The receptor source for this set is an adult in good health.

This chain links TRBV2 with TRBJ1-2, with TRBD1 identical over 9 bases. The trim removed 3 bases at V and 5 bases at J, leaving 7 bases unmatched. The CDR3 has 15 amino acids. Germline CDR1 reads SNHLY; CDR2 reads FYNNEI. The CDR3 protein is CASSDSEQGAYGYTF. As DNA, the CDR3 is TGTGCCAGCAGTGATTCCGAACAGGGGGCGTATGGCTACACCTTC.

The chain employs TRBV6-5 and TRBJ1-6; 9 bases are shared with TRBD1. J lost 6 bases, V lost 4 bases, and 4 bases had no gene match. The CDR3 length is 15 residues. The germline V gene encodes CDR1 MNHEY and CDR2 SVGAGI. The CDR3 here is CASSSTGGGNSPLHF. The CDR3 nucleotides read TGTGCCAGCAGTTCTACAGGGGGCGGTAATTCACCCCTCCACTTT.

This chain links TRBV18 with TRBJ1-1; no definite D call. CDR1 is KGHSH and CDR2 is LQKENI in the germline V gene. V shed 1 base and J shed 3 bases, with 9 bases lying between them. CDR3 length equals 14 residues. The CDR3 DNA sequence: TGTGCCAGCTCACCACAGGGTCGGGACACTGAAGCTTTCTTT. Residues: CASSPQGRDTEAFF.

This chain joins TRBV5-5 and TRBJ2-7; 9 bases map to TRBD1. The CDR3 totals 14 residues. Germline lookup yields CDR1 SGHKS and CDR2 YYEKEE (reference sequence). The J segment lost 5 bases and the V segment lost 3 bases, leaving 6 bases of the junction unmatched. CDR3 nucleotides: TGTGCCAGCAGCTCCGGGACAGGGTCCCACGAGCAGTACTTC. Translation: CASSSGTGSHEQYF.

The chain couples TRBV3-1 (or the pseudogene TRBV3-2) to TRBJ1-4; D unclear. This CDR3 has 16 amino acids. Deletions cut 1 base from V and 4 bases from J, with 13 bases between. Germline CDR1 LGHDT, CDR2 YNNKEL (reference sequence). The chain's CDR3 is CASSQVKPRGNEKLFF. DNA of the CDR3: TGTGCCAGCAGCCAAGTAAAGCCGCGAGGTAATGAAAAACTGTTTTTT.

This chain uses TRBV19 with TRBJ1-5; D is possibly TRBD1 (5 bases). This CDR3 is built from 15 residues. V lost 3 bases and J 7 bases, leaving 16 bases between the germline ends. Per germline, CDR1 LNHDA and CDR2 SQIVND (reference sequence). CDR3 bases: TGTGCCAGTAGTATGCCCCCACGGGGGGTCCAGCCCCAGCATTTT. Translating it yields CASSMPPRGVQPQHF.

V gene TRBV18 combines with J gene TRBJ2-7; D not certain. CDR1 and CDR2 from the germline V gene are KGHSH and LQKENI. Trimming shortened V by 3 bases and J by 5 bases, and 8 bases separated the two germline ends. This CDR3 comprises 12 residues. As DNA, the CDR3 is TGTGCCAGCTCACCCCGCCTGGACGAGCAGTACTTC. Its translation is CASSPRLDEQYF.

The chain is built from TRBV6-5 and TRBJ2-5; D remains unclear. From germline, CDR1 is MNHEY and CDR2 SVGAGI. CDR3 length: 13 residues. Trimming stripped 0 bases from V and 4 bases from J, with 6 bases between. CDR3 DNA sequence: TGTGCCAGCAGTTACTCGAACCGAGAGACCCAGTACTTC. Translated: CASSYSNRETQYF.

The V gene is TRBV11-3, the J gene TRBJ2-5; D remains unclear. CDR3 length equals 12 residues. V lost 0 bases and J 5 bases, leaving 4 bases between the germline ends. Per the germline V gene, CDR1 is SGHNT and CDR2 is YENEEA. The CDR3 sequence: CASSLEVETQYF. Written as DNA, the CDR3 is TGTGCCAGCAGCTTAGAAGTGGAGACCCAGTACTTC.

The rearrangement uses TRBV6-5 and TRBJ2-7, with TRBD2 as a possible D gene (5 bases). Trimming cost V 6 bases and J 7 bases, with 19 bases left between them. Germline assignment: CDR1 MNHEY and CDR2 SVGAGI. This CDR3 region has 14 residues. The CDR3 sequence is CASSWRFEWREQYF. CDR3 nucleotide sequence: TGTGCCAGCAGCTGGCGTTTCGAGTGGAGGGAGCAGTACTTC.

J is TRBJ2-5 and V is TRBV18; 8 positions agree with TRBD1. With V trimmed by 4 bases and J by 4 bases, 11 bases remained unmatched. The CDR3 is made up of 16 amino acids. Germline V gives CDR1 KGHSH, CDR2 LQKENI. Written as DNA, the CDR3 is TGTGCCAGCTCACGTTCAGGGGGCGGTCTAGGAGAGACCCAGTACTTC. Protein product: CASSRSGGGLGETQYF. Full variable domain (outside the CDR3, taken from reference TRBV18 and TRBJ2-5): NAGVMQNPRHLVRRRGQEARLRCSPMKGHSHVYWYRQLPEEGLKFMVYLQKENIIDESGMPKERFSAEFPKEGPSILRIQQVVRGDSAAYFCASSRSGGGLGETQYFGPGTRLLVL.

CDR3 loop: CASSLAYIYEQYF. Written as DNA, the CDR3 is TGTGCCAGCAGCTTGGCCTACATCTACGAGCAGTACTTC. The V gene is TRBV5-8, the J gene TRBJ2-7; D gene ambiguous. CDR3 length equals 13 residues. Trimming took 0 bases from V and 3 from J, leaving 7 bases between them. Germline lookup yields CDR1 SGHTS and CDR2 YDEGEE.

J is TRBJ2-1 and V is TRBV18, with D maybe TRBD2 (6 bases). The CDR3 extends over 13 amino acids. CDR1 is KGHSH, CDR2 LQKENI, per germline. V dropped 0 bases and J dropped 7 bases, with 7 bases sitting between them. CDR3 sequence: CASSPPGLNEQFF. The CDR3 nucleotides are TGTGCCAGCTCACCACCGGGACTTAATGAGCAGTTCTTC.

J is TRBJ2-3 and V is TRBV7-8; D unclear. Trimming stripped 5 bases from V and 2 bases from J, with 14 bases between. The CDR3 runs to 15 residues. Germline V lookup: CDR1 SGHVS, CDR2 FQNEAQ. This CDR3 is CASSKTNQYTDTQYF. CDR3 DNA sequence: TGTGCCAGCAGCAAAACGAACCAATACACAGATACGCAGTATTTT.

The V and J genes are TRBV3-1 (or the pseudogene TRBV3-2) and TRBJ1-3; D perhaps matches TRBD1 (6 bases). CDR1 and CDR2 (germline): LGHDT, YNNKEL (reference sequence). Trimming cost V 4 bases and J 4 bases, with 14 bases left between them. This CDR3 spans 15 amino acids. CDR3 in amino acids: CASSLEGGSGNTIYF. The CDR3 DNA reads as TGTGCCAGCAGCCTCGAGGGGGGGTCGGGAAACACCATATATTTT.

V and J are TRBV19 and TRBJ1-5; D gene unclear. The CDR3 covers 14 residues. The V and J ends lost 7 bases and 0 bases respectively, with 10 bases between them. CDR1 and CDR2 from the germline V gene are LNHDA and SQIVND (reference sequence). CDR3 region: CASNGQHSNQPQHF. The CDR3 nucleotides are TGTGCCAGTAATGGGCAACATAGCAATCAGCCCCAGCATTTT.

The chain recombines TRBV6-1 with TRBJ1-2; D not resolved. CDR1 is MNHNS, CDR2 SASEGT, per germline. V was pared by 1 base and J by 4 bases, with 7 bases between. The CDR3 is made up of 13 amino acids. In DNA form, the CDR3 reads TGTGCCAGCAGTGAAGACTCAAGCTATGGCTACACCTTC. It specifies CASSEDSSYGYTF.